The rows below give T cell receptor beta chains drawn from one sample of a study of Tregs in tolerant kidney transplant recipients. Assay: immunoSEQ multiplex PCR; the TCRdb copy retains only in-frame clones and omits some. The sample carries tens of thousands of clones, 85% to 90% recorded once. This specimen consisted of CD4+ T cells from blood, obtained before the transplant. Receptors were obtained from a human donor who received a combined kidney and bone marrow transplant. CDR3s include the opening cysteine and the closing phenylalanine or tryptophan. D genes are given only for firm matches. The size field is filled for only some rows; it gives once, few, many or a size class.

clone_size	v_call	d_call	j_call	cdr3_nt	cdr3_aa
-	TRBV27	TRBD2	TRBJ2-1	TGTGCCAGCAGTTTATCGGGACTAGACCCCTACAATGAGCAGTTCTTC	CASSLSGLDPYNEQFF
-	TRBV29-1	TRBD2	TRBJ2-1	TGCAGCGTTCGAAACGCGGGACTACAGAGCTCCTACAATGAGCAGTTCTTC	CSVRNAGLQSSYNEQFF
once	TRBV25-1	TRBD1	TRBJ1-1	TGTGCCAGCAGTGAGTCAGGGGGAGCTTTCTTT	CASSESGGAFF
-	TRBV5-1	TRBD1	TRBJ1-2	TGCGCCAGCAGCTTGTCAGGGGGCAATGGCTACACCTTC	CASSLSGGNGYTF
-	TRBV5-1	-	TRBJ2-1	TGCGCCAGCAGCTTAGGGGCCCAAGTCAATGAGCAGTTCTTC	CASSLGAQVNEQFF
-	TRBV19	-	TRBJ1-4	TGTGCCAGTAGTATTAACGGGATTAATGAAAAACTGTTTTTT	CASSINGINEKLFF
-	TRBV19	-	TRBJ1-5	TGTGCCAGTAGTACCCACCGACTAATAGGAAATCTGCAGCCCCAGCATTTT	CASSTHRLIGNLQPQHF
-	TRBV27	-	TRBJ1-1	TGTGCCAGCAGTTTACAGAAGCGTTTGACAGGACCCACTGAAGCTTTCTTT	CASSLQKRLTGPTEAFF
-	TRBV29-1	TRBD2	TRBJ2-7	TGCAGCATTGGGGCTAGCGGGAGTCTCTACGAGCAGTACTTC	CSIGASGSLYEQYF
-	TRBV2	-	TRBJ1-1	TGTGCCAGCAACCAGAACGGGGGAGGAACTGAAGCTTTCTTT	CASNQNGGGTEAFF
once	TRBV2	-	TRBJ2-1	TGTGCCAGCAGTGGGGCGGGTGGGCAGTTCTTC	CASSGAGGQFF
once	TRBV9	-	TRBJ2-3	TGTGCCAGCAGCGTAGACGGGTTACTCACAGATACGCAGTATTTT	CASSVDGLLTDTQYF
once	TRBV20-1	TRBD1	TRBJ1-2	TGCAGTGCCGACAGGGATGGCTACACCTTC	CSADRDGYTF
-	TRBV12-5	TRBD2	TRBJ2-1	TGTGCTAGTGGTTTGGGGCTAGCGGGAAGTTCCAATGAGCAGTTCTTC	CASGLGLAGSSNEQFF
-	TRBV5-1	TRBD1	TRBJ2-7	TGCGCCAGCAGCTCCGGGACAGGCTACGAGCAGTACTTC	CASSSGTGYEQYF
-	TRBV27	TRBD1	TRBJ2-7	TGTGCCAGCAGTTTATCTCCCCTGGACAGGGATAGGTACGAGCAGTACTTC	CASSLSPLDRDRYEQYF
-	TRBV5-6	-	TRBJ2-7	TGTGCCAGCAGCTTGGGCAGTACGTCCTACGAGCAGTACTTC	CASSLGSTSYEQYF
-	TRBV5-1	-	TRBJ2-1	TGCGCCAGCAGCTTGGGAGACTTCTACAATGAGCAGTTCTTC	CASSLGDFYNEQFF
once	TRBV15	TRBD2	TRBJ2-1	TGTGCCACCAGCAGAGAAGGCGGGAGGGTCAATGAGCAGTTCTTC	CATSREGGRVNEQFF
-	TRBV5-4	-	TRBJ2-1	TGTGCCAGCAGCCCGACCGGTGGGGGACTCAATGAGCAGTTCTTC	CASSPTGGGLNEQFF
-	TRBV18	TRBD1	TRBJ1-5	TGTGCCAGCTCTTCGGGACAGGGCAATCAGCCCCAGCATTTT	CASSSGQGNQPQHF
once	TRBV5-1	-	TRBJ2-5	TGCGCCAGCAGCTTGGGGGGGGAAGAGACCCAGTACTTC	CASSLGGEETQYF
-	TRBV12-5	TRBD2	TRBJ2-5	TGTGCTAGTGGTTTGGTACTTGGTAGCGGGAGTTTTTGGGAGACCCAGTACTTC	CASGLVLGSGSFWETQYF
-	TRBV11-2	TRBD1	TRBJ2-6	TGTGCCAGCAGGGGGGACAGGCCGAACTCTGGGGCCAACGTCCTGACTTTC	CASRGDRPNSGANVLTF
-	TRBV19	-	TRBJ1-1	TGTGCCAGTAGTCCGAGGACAGACCTTTGGACTGAAGCTTTCTTT	CASSPRTDLWTEAFF
few	TRBV10-3	-	TRBJ1-1	TGTGCCACTAGGACAGATATGAACACTGAAGCTTTCTTT	CATRTDMNTEAFF
-	TRBV9	TRBD1	TRBJ1-3	TGTGCCAGCAGCGTAGACCGACAGGGGGAAAACACCATATATTTT	CASSVDRQGENTIYF
-	TRBV27	-	TRBJ1-5	TGTGCCAGCAGCCACAATAGCAATCAGCCCCAGCATTTT	CASSHNSNQPQHF
once	TRBV28	TRBD2	TRBJ2-7	TGTGCCAGCAGTTCATCAGCGGGAGGGCCCTACGAGCAGTACTTC	CASSSSAGGPYEQYF
few	TRBV7-2	-	TRBJ1-1	TGTGCCAGCAGCTCTTTCTTCGGGAACACTGAAGCTTTCTTT	CASSSFFGNTEAFF
-	TRBV6-6	-	TRBJ1-1	TGTGCCAGCAGTTACTCGTTTGGGAGCGGGAACACTGAAGCTTTCTTT	CASSYSFGSGNTEAFF
-	TRBV18	TRBD2	TRBJ2-7	TGTGCCAGCTCCCTTCTCGCGGGAGGGAGTTACGAGCAGTACTTC	CASSLLAGGSYEQYF
-	TRBV7-3	TRBD1	TRBJ2-6	TGTGCCAGCAGCACAGGGGGCTCTGGGGCCAACGTCCTGACTTTC	CASSTGGSGANVLTF
few	TRBV19	-	TRBJ1-4	TGTGCCAGCGCCGGTCAACTGCACGAAAAACTGTTTTTT	CASAGQLHEKLFF
-	TRBV28	TRBD1	TRBJ1-5	TGTGCCAGCAGAACGGACAGGATTAATCAGCCCCAGCATTTT	CASRTDRINQPQHF
-	TRBV19	-	TRBJ1-1	TGTGCCAGTAGTCCTGGACAGCCACACACTGAAGCTTTCTTT	CASSPGQPHTEAFF
few	TRBV2	-	TRBJ2-2	TGTGCCAGCAGTGAAATGGGACAGAACACCGGGGAGCTGTTTTTT	CASSEMGQNTGELFF
few	TRBV10-1	-	TRBJ2-7	TGCGCCAGCAGTGAGTCTCCGGTCTACGAGCAGTACTTC	CASSESPVYEQYF
-	TRBV7-2	-	TRBJ2-7	TGTGCCAGCAGCGCATCTATTGGCTCCTACGAGCAGTACTTC	CASSASIGSYEQYF
-	TRBV19	TRBD1	TRBJ2-2	TGTGCCAGTCGCCCGGGACAGACGAACACCGGGGAGCTGTTTTTT	CASRPGQTNTGELFF
-	TRBV6-5	-	TRBJ1-1	TGTGCCAGCAGTTACTCGGCAGGGATCAACACTGAAGCTTTCTTT	CASSYSAGINTEAFF
-	TRBV5-1	TRBD1	TRBJ2-1	TGCGCCAGCAGCGTAGGACAGGGGGACGGAGATGAGCAGTTCTTC	CASSVGQGDGDEQFF
-	TRBV28	-	TRBJ1-1	TGTGCCAGCAGAACTCTCCGGGGTCCGGGGAACACTGAAGCTTTCTTT	CASRTLRGPGNTEAFF
-	TRBV15	TRBD1	TRBJ2-7	TGTGCCACCAGCAGAGATAAAGGGACAGCCAGCTCCTACGAGCAGTACTTC	CATSRDKGTASSYEQYF
-	TRBV19	TRBD1	TRBJ2-7	TGTGCCAGTAGTACCGGGACAGGGTCTTACGAGCAGTACTTC	CASSTGTGSYEQYF
-	TRBV6-6	TRBD1	TRBJ1-2	TGTGCCAGCATTAAGGATACAGGGGGAGGTGGCTACACCTTC	CASIKDTGGGGYTF
-	TRBV4-1	TRBD1	TRBJ2-7	TGCGCCAGCAGCCAGGGACAGGGACCCATCTACGAGCAGTACTTC	CASSQGQGPIYEQYF
-	TRBV4-3	-	TRBJ2-2	TGCGCCAGCAGCCAAGAACCCGGCGGCAACACCGGGGAGCTGTTTTTT	CASSQEPGGNTGELFF
once	TRBV18	-	TRBJ1-4	TGTGCCAGCTCACTAACAACTAATGAAAAACTGTTTTTT	CASSLTTNEKLFF
-	TRBV7-6	-	TRBJ2-3	TGTGCCAGCAGCTTCCGGGACTGGGGTGATACGCAGTATTTT	CASSFRDWGDTQYF
-	TRBV7-2	TRBD1	TRBJ1-5	TGTGCCAGCAGTAAAACAGGGGGCAATCAGCCCCAGCATTTT	CASSKTGGNQPQHF
-	TRBV5-4	TRBD2	TRBJ2-2	TGTGCCAGCAAGGCCGAGCGGGAGTTCGGGGAGCTGTTTTTT	CASKAEREFGELFF
-	TRBV7-2	TRBD2	TRBJ2-7	TGTGCCAGCAGCTCACCGGGACTAGCGGATTCCTACGAGCAGTACTTC	CASSSPGLADSYEQYF
-	TRBV27	-	TRBJ1-1	TGTGCCAGCAATCCCCTAGGGGGAACTGAAGCTTTCTTT	CASNPLGGTEAFF
-	TRBV20-1	-	TRBJ2-7	TGCAGTGCTCCCGGTACCTACGAGCAGTACTTC	CSAPGTYEQYF